These T cell receptor beta chains were read from a single sample in a study of T cell repertoires in cytomegalovirus infection. The antigens for these receptors are not known. TCRdb passed the reads through MiXCR, listing each CDR3 protein once. The table has some 560,000 distinct CDR3 sequences, around two fifths seen once. The sample here was cultured PBMCs, taken from culture after CMV antigen stimulation. The receptors originated from a human donor in good health (CMV status not recorded). Some clones in this sample may be carry-over from other donors' samples. Both conserved end residues are part of each CDR3. A D gene is named only where the DNA matches it firmly. Clone size is not always given. Where it is, it says once, few, many or a class for expanded clones.

d_call	v_call	clone_size	j_call	cdr3_aa	cdr3_nt
TRBD2	TRBV7-9	NA	TRBJ2-1	CASTIGGANEQFF	TGTGCCAGCACCATCGGGGGGGCGAATGAGCAGTTCTTC
TRBD1	TRBV7-8	NA	TRBJ2-1	CASSLKGDRAYNEQFF	TGTGCCAGCAGCTTAAAAGGGGACAGGGCCTACAATGAGCAGTTCTTC
NA	TRBV27	NA	TRBJ2-7	CASSLVWGAYEQYF	TGTGCCAGCAGTTTAGTTTGGGGAGCCTACGAGCAGTACTTC
TRBD1	TRBV6-6	NA	TRBJ1-2	CASSYPGQGDDGYTF	TGTGCCAGCAGTTACCCGGGACAGGGTGACGATGGCTACACCTTC
NA	TRBV12-3/TRBV12-4	NA	TRBJ1-3	CASSAGGLSGNTIYF	TGTGCCAGCAGTGCTGGGGGCCTCTCTGGAAACACCATATATTTT
NA	TRBV6-6	NA	TRBJ2-3	CASSQNRVPDTQYF	TGTGCCAGCAGCCAAAACAGGGTTCCAGATACGCAGTATTTT
TRBD2	TRBV7-2	NA	TRBJ2-7	CASSSRSLAGFYEQYF	TGTGCCAGCAGCTCCCGGAGCCTAGCGGGATTTTACGAGCAGTACTTC
NA	TRBV6-2/TRBV6-3	NA	TRBJ2-3	CATRGGGGPSTDTQYF	TGTGCCACCCGGGGAGGTGGGGGGCCGAGCACAGATACGCAGTATTTT
NA	TRBV7-2	many	TRBJ1-4	CASSRGGLSNEKLFF	TGTGCCAGCAGCCGAGGCGGACTGAGTAATGAAAAACTGTTTTTT
NA	TRBV2	NA	TRBJ2-1	CASSRVPSYNEQFF	TGTGCCAGCAGTCGCGTCCCCTCCTACAATGAGCAGTTCTTC
TRBD1	TRBV6-6	NA	TRBJ1-2	CASSRGQDLYGYTF	TGTGCCAGCAGTCGTGGACAGGACCTCTATGGCTACACCTTC
NA	TRBV19	NA	TRBJ1-4	CASHTGLNEKLFF	TGTGCCAGCCACACAGGACTTAATGAAAAACTGTTTTTT
TRBD2	TRBV11-2	few	TRBJ2-5	CASSGLRGGEETQYF	TGTGCCAGCAGCGGCCTCCGGGGGGGAGAAGAGACCCAGTACTTC
NA	TRBV12-3/TRBV12-4	few	TRBJ1-1	CASSPRVDTEAFF	TGTGCCAGCAGTCCCAGGGTCGACACTGAAGCTTTCTTT
NA	TRBV25-1	few	TRBJ2-7	CASSEGVGGPYEQYF	TGTGCCAGCAGTGAAGGTGTTGGCGGCCCCTACGAGCAGTACTTC
TRBD2	TRBV7-2	NA	TRBJ2-1	CASAGLANEQFF	TGTGCCAGTGCGGGACTAGCGAATGAGCAGTTCTTC
NA	TRBV7-2	many	TRBJ2-5	CASSLARGPTQETQYF	TGTGCCAGCAGCTTAGCGCGGGGCCCGACCCAAGAGACCCAGTACTTC
NA	TRBV4-1	many	TRBJ1-6	CASSQAGLLGPPLHF	TGCGCCAGCAGCCAAGCGGGATTGTTGGGTCCACCCCTCCACTTT
NA	TRBV5-1	NA	TRBJ1-1	CASSLGGMGNTEAFF	TGCGCCAGCAGCTTGGGGGGGATGGGGAACACTGAAGCTTTCTTT
TRBD2	TRBV20-1	NA	TRBJ2-2	CSARVAGGTNTGELFF	TGCAGTGCTAGGGTAGCGGGGGGCACAAACACCGGGGAGCTGTTTTTT
NA	TRBV14	NA	TRBJ2-1	CASSDTPYNEQFF	TGTGCCAGCAGCGACACCCCCTACAATGAGCAGTTCTTC
NA	TRBV28	NA	TRBJ2-2	CASSLPPRVRSTGELFF	TGTGCCAGCAGTTTGCCTCCCCGGGTCCGGAGCACCGGGGAGCTGTTTTTT
NA	TRBV11-2	once	TRBJ1-1	CASSSFGGTLNTEAFF	TGTGCCAGCAGCTCCTTTGGCGGGACGTTGAACACTGAAGCTTTCTTT
TRBD1	TRBV7-4	NA	TRBJ1-2	CASSSAETGRYGYTF	TGTGCCAGCAGCTCAGCAGAGACAGGGCGCTATGGCTACACCTTC
TRBD1	TRBV4-1	few	TRBJ2-3	CASSLRTGGSDTQYF	TGCGCCAGCAGCCTCAGGACAGGGGGGTCAGATACGCAGTATTTT
TRBD1	TRBV18	NA	TRBJ2-7	CASSLPGQGAYEQYF	TGTGCCAGCTCACTCCCGGGACAGGGAGCCTACGAGCAGTACTTC
NA	TRBV7-2	few	TRBJ2-1	CASTLTGRVERVSYNEQFF	TGTGCCAGCACCCTAACGGGTCGTGTCGAGCGAGTCTCCTACAATGAGCAGTTCTTC
NA	TRBV27	NA	TRBJ2-7	CASSAKTHEQYF	TGTGCCAGCAGTGCCAAAACCCACGAGCAGTACTTC
NA	TRBV7-2	few	TRBJ1-3	CASSLGQHSGNTIYF	TGTGCCAGCAGCTTAGGACAGCACTCTGGAAACACCATATATTTT
NA	TRBV2	NA	TRBJ2-4	CASSYQNIQYF	TGTGCCAGCAGTTATCAAAACATTCAGTACTTC
NA	TRBV12-3/TRBV12-4	NA	TRBJ1-3	CASSLDENTIYF	TGTGCCAGCAGTTTAGACGAAAACACCATATATTTT
NA	TRBV7-2	few	TRBJ2-5	CASSPMPGGQETQYF	TGTGCCAGCAGCCCGATGCCTGGGGGGCAAGAGACCCAGTACTTC
TRBD1	TRBV6-1	few	TRBJ2-7	CASSGQGPYEQYF	TGTGCCAGCAGTGGACAGGGACCCTACGAGCAGTACTTC
NA	TRBV6-1	few	TRBJ2-3	CASSETRKDTQYF	TGTGCCAGCAGTGAGACTCGCAAAGATACGCAGTATTTT
NA	TRBV29-1	NA	TRBJ2-7	CSVEQATGLGHYEQYF	TGCAGCGTTGAGCAAGCGACGGGACTGGGTCACTACGAGCAGTACTTC
TRBD2	TRBV24-1	NA	TRBJ2-3	CATSDPGTSGGTSTDTQYF	TGTGCCACCAGTGACCCCGGGACTAGCGGGGGCACTAGCACAGATACGCAGTATTTT
TRBD2	TRBV20-1	NA	TRBJ2-3	CSARVLTSGGDTQYF	TGTAGTGCTAGAGTATTGACTAGCGGGGGAGATACGCAGTATTTT
TRBD1	TRBV7-2	few	TRBJ1-1	CASSLAGTAMNTEAFF	TGTGCCAGCAGCTTAGCGGGGACAGCCATGAACACTGAAGCTTTCTTT
TRBD2	TRBV19	few	TRBJ2-7	CASSIRERENPYEQYF	TGTGCCAGTAGTATCCGAGAGCGGGAGAACCCCTACGAGCAGTACTTC
NA	TRBV24-1	few	TRBJ2-6	CATSERTAGANVLTF	TGTGCCACCAGTGAGCGGACAGCCGGGGCCAACGTCCTGACTTTC
NA	TRBV7-9	few	TRBJ2-7	CASTASQDRGYEQYF	TGTGCCAGCACTGCGTCCCAGGATCGTGGCTACGAGCAGTACTTC
NA	TRBV6-1	NA	TRBJ2-5	CASRISGAQLRETQYF	TGTGCCAGCAGGATTTCGGGGGCGCAGCTCAGGGAGACCCAGTACTTC
TRBD2	TRBV19	few	TRBJ2-4	CASSYTSGGLKVAKNIQYF	TGTGCCAGTAGTTATACTAGCGGAGGACTTAAGGTGGCCAAAAACATTCAGTACTTC
TRBD1	TRBV6-2/TRBV6-3	NA	TRBJ1-3	CASSHDRGPAGNTIYF	TGTGCCAGCAGTCACGACAGGGGCCCGGCTGGAAACACCATATATTTT
NA	TRBV7-8	few	TRBJ2-1	CASSSGHNEQFF	TGTGCCAGCAGTTCGGGACACAATGAGCAGTTCTTC
TRBD2	TRBV6-6	NA	TRBJ2-2	CASTTASGRGTGELFF	TGTGCCAGCACCACCGCTAGCGGGAGAGGTACCGGGGAGCTGTTTTTT
TRBD1	TRBV7-2	NA	TRBJ2-5	CASSTTGVETQYF	TGTGCCAGCAGCACGACAGGGGTGGAGACCCAGTACTTC
NA	TRBV6-5	few	TRBJ1-5	CASSYSPGWQPQHF	TGTGCCAGCAGTTACTCCCCTGGTTGGCAGCCCCAGCATTTT
TRBD1	TRBV29-1	few	TRBJ1-1	CSVLGQGEAFF	TGCAGCGTACTTGGACAGGGTGAAGCTTTCTTT
TRBD2	TRBV19	NA	TRBJ2-1	CASSITASGGANEQFF	TGTGCCAGTAGTATCACGGCTAGCGGGGGGGCGAATGAGCAGTTCTTC
NA	TRBV7-9	NA	TRBJ1-3	CAWWGPIFGNTIYF	TGTGCGTGGTGGGGGCCCATCTTTGGAAACACCATATATTTT
NA	TRBV7-2	few	TRBJ1-5	CASSLAGTLSNQPQHF	TGTGCCAGCAGCTTAGCCGGGACACTTAGCAATCAGCCCCAGCATTTT
NA	TRBV7-9	NA	TRBJ1-4	CASSLVGASATNEKLFF	TGTGCCAGCAGCTTAGTCGGGGCCTCCGCAACTAATGAAAAACTGTTTTTT
NA	TRBV7-2	many	TRBJ2-4	CASSLGAGLNIQYF	TGTGCCAGCAGCTTAGGGGCAGGCTTAAACATTCAGTACTTC